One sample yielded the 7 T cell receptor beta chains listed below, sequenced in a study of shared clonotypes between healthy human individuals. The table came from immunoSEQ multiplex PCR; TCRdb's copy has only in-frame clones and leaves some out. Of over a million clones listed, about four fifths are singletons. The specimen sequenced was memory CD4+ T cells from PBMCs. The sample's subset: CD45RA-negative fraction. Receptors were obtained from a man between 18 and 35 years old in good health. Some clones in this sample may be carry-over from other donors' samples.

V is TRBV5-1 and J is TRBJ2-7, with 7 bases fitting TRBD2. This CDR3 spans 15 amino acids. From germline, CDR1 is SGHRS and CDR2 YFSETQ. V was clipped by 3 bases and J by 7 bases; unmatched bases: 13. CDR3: CASSSQAGDSSEQYF. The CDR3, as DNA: TGCGCCAGCAGCTCACAGGCGGGAGATTCGTCGGAGCAGTACTTC.

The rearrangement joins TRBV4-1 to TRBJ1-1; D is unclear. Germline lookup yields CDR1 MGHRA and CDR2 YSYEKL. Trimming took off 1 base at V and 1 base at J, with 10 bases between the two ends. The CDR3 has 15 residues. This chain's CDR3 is CASSQGRRTNTEAFF. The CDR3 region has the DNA TGCGCCAGCAGCCAAGGCAGACGGACGAACACTGAAGCTTTCTTT.

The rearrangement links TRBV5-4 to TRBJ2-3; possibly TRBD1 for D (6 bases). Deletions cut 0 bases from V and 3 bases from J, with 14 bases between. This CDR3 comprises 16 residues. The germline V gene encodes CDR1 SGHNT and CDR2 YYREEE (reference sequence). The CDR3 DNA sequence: TGTGCCAGCAGCTTGGTTCGCAACAGGGATACAGATACGCAGTATTTT. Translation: CASSLVRNRDTDTQYF.

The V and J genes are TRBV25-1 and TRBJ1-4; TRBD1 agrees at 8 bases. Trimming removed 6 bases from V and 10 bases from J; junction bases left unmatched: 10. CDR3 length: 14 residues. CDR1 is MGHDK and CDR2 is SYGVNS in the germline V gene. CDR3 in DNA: TGTGCCAGCAGATCGGGACAGGCGGCCTCAAAACTGTTTTTT. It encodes CASRSGQAASKLFF.

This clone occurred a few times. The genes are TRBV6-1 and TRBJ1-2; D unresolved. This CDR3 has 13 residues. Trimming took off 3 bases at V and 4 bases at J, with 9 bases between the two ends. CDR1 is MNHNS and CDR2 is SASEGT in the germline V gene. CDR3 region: CASSDPFSYGYTF. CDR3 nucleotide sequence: TGTGCCAGCAGTGACCCGTTCAGCTATGGCTACACCTTC.

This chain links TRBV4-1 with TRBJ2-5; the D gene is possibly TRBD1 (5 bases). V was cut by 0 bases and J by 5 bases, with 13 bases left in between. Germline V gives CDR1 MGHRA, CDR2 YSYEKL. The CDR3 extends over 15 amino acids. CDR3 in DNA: TGCGCCAGCAGCCAAGACGTGGCAGGGTGGGAGACCCAGTACTTC. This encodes CASSQDVAGWETQYF.

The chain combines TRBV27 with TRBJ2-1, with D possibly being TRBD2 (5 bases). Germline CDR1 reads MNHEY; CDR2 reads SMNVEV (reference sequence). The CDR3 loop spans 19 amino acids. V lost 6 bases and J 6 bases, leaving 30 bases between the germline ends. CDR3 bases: TGTGCCAGCAGCCCACCATCACCGGGATTATGGCTAGAAATCAATGAGCAGTTCTTC. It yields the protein CASSPPSPGLWLEINEQFF.